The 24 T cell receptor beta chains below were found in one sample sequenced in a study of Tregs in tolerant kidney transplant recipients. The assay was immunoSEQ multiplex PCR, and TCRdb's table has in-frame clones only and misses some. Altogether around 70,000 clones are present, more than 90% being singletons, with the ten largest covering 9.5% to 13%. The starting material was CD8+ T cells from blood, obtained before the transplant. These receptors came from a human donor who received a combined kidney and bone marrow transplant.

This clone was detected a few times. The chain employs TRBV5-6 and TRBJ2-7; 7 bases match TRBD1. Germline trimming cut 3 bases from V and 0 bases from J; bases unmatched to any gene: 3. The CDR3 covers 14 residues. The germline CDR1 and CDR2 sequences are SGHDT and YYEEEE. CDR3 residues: CASSSGTDSYEQYF. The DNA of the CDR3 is TGTGCCAGCAGCTCCGGGACAGACTCCTACGAGCAGTACTTC.

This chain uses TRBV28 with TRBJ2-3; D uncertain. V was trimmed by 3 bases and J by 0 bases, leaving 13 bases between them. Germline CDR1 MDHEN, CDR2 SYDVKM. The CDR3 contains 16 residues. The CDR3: CASSFIQAYSTDTQYF. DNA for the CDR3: TGTGCCAGCAGTTTTATTCAGGCCTATAGCACAGATACGCAGTATTTT.

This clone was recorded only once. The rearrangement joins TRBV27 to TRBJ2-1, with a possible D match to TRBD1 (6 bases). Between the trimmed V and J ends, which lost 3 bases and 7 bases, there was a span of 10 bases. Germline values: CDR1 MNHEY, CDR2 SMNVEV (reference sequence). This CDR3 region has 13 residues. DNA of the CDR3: TGTGCCAGCAGTTTGGACAGTGGGAATGAGCAGTTCTTC. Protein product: CASSLDSGNEQFF.

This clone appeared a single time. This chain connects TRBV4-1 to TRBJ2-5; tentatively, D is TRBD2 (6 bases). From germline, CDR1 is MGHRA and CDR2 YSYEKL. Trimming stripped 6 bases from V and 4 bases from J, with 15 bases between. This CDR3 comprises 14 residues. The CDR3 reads CASRLRLVGETQYF. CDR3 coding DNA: TGCGCCAGCAGGCTGAGACTAGTAGGAGAGACCCAGTACTTC.

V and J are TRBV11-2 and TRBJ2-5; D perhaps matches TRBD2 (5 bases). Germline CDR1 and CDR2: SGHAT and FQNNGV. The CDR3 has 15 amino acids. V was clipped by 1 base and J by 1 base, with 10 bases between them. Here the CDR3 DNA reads TGTGCCAGCAGCTTAGGCACTGAGGGCCAAGAGACCCAGTACTTC. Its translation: CASSLGTEGQETQYF.

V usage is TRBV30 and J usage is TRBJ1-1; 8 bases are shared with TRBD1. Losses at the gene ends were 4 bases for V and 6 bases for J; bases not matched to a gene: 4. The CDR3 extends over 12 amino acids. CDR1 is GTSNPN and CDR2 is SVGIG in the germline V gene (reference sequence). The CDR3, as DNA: TGTGCCTGGAACGACAGGGGCCCTGAAGCTTTCTTT. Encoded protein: CAWNDRGPEAFF.

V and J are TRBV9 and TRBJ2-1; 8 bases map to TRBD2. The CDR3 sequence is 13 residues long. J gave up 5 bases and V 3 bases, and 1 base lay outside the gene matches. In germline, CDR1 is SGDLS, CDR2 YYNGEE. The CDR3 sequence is CASSGSGDNEQFF. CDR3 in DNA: TGTGCCAGCAGCGGTAGCGGGGACAATGAGCAGTTCTTC.

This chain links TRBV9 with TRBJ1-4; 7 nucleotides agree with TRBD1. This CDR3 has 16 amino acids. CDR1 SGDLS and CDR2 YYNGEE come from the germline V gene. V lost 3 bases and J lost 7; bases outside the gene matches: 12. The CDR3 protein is CASSAETGPLGEKLFF. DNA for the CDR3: TGTGCCAGCAGCGCCGAGACAGGGCCCCTGGGTGAAAAACTGTTTTTT.

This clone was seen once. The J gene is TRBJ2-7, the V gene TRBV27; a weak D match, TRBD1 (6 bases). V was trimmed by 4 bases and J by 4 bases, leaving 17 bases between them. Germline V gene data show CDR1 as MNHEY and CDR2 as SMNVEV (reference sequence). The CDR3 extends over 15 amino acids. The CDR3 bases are TGTGCCAGCAGTTCCGATGGCAGGGGTTGGTACGAGCAGTACTTC. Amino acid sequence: CASSSDGRGWYEQYF.

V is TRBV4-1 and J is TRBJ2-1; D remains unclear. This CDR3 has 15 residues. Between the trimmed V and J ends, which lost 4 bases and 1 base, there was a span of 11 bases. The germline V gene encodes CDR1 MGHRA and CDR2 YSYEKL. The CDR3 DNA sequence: TGCGCCAGCAGCCGTTCCGAGAGGTCCTACAATGAGCAGTTCTTC. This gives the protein CASSRSERSYNEQFF.

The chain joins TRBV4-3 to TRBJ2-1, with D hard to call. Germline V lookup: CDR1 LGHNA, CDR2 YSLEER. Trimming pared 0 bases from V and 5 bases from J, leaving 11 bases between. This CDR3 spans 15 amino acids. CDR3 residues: CASSQDRNVDNEQFF. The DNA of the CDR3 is TGCGCCAGCAGCCAAGATCGTAATGTCGACAATGAGCAGTTCTTC.

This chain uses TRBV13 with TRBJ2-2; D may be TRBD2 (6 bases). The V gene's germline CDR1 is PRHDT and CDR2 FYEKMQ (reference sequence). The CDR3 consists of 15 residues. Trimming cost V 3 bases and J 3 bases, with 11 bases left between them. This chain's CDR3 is CASSLGLDYTGELFF. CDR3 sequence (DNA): TGTGCCAGCAGCTTGGGACTTGATTACACCGGGGAGCTGTTTTTT.

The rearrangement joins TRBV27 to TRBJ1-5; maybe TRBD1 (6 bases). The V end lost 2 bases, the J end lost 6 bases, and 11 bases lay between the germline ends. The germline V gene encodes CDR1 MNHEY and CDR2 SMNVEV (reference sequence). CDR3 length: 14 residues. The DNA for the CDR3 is TGTGCCAGCAGTTTAGGGGGGGCGAGTCAGCCCCAGCATTTT. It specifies CASSLGGASQPQHF.

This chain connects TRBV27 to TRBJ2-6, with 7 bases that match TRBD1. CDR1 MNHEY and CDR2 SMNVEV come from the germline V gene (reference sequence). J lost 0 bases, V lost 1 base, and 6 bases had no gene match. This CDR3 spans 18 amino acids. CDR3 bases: TGTGCCAGCAGTTTATATAGGACAGGCCTCTCTGGGGCCAACGTCCTGACTTTC. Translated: CASSLYRTGLSGANVLTF.

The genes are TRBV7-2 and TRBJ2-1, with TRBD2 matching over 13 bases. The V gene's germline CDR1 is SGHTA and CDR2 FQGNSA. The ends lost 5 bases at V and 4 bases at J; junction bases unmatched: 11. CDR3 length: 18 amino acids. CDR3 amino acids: CASSVGLAGVSRYNEQFF. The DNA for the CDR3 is TGTGCCAGCAGCGTTGGACTAGCGGGAGTTTCAAGGTACAATGAGCAGTTCTTC. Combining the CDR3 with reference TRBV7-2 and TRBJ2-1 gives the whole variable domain GAGVSQSPSNKVTEKGKDVELRCDPISGHTALYWYRQSLGQGLEFLIYFQGNSAPDKSGLPSDRFSAERTGGSVSTLTIQRTQQEDSAVYLCASSVGLAGVSRYNEQFFGPGTRLTVL.

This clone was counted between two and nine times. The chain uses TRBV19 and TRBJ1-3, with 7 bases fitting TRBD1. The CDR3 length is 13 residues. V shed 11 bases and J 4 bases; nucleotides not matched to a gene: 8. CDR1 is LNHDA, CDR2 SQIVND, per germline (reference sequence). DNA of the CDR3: TGTGCCCCTGGAGGACAGGAGGGAAACACCATATATTTT. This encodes CAPGGQEGNTIYF.

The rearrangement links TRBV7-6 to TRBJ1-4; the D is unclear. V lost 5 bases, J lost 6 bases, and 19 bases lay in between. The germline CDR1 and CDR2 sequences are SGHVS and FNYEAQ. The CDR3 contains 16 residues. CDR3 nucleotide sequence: TGTGCCAGCAGCCGAGACCGGGCTAGCCGTTATGAAAAACTGTTTTTT. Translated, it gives CASSRDRASRYEKLFF.

CDR3 amino acids: CASSFGGGEQYF. The CDR3 region has the DNA TGTGCCAGCAGTTTTGGAGGAGGAGAGCAGTACTTC. The chain couples TRBV28 to TRBJ2-7; tentatively, D is TRBD2 (5 bases). This CDR3 has 12 residues. V lost 3 bases to trimming and J lost 7 bases, with 10 bases between them. From germline, CDR1 is MDHEN and CDR2 SYDVKM.

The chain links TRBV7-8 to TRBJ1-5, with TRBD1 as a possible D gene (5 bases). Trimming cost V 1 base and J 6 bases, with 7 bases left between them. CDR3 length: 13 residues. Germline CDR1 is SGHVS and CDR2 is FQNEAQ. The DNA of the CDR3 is TGTGCCAGCAGCTTAGGACAGAGTCAGCCCCAGCATTTT. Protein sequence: CASSLGQSQPQHF. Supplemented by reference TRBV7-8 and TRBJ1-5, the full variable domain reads GAGVSQSPRYKVAKRGQDVALRCDPISGHVSLFWYQQALGQGPEFLTYFQNEAQLDKSGLPSDRFFAERPEGSVSTLKIQRTQQEDSAVYLCASSLGQSQPQHFGDGTRLSIL.

The CDR3 nucleotides read TGTGCCAGCAGTCATCCCAGGACAGGGGGTACAGATACGCAGTATTTT. It specifies CASSHPRTGGTDTQYF. The chain is built from TRBV7-2 and TRBJ2-3, with TRBD1 matching 10 bases. V trimming: 6 bases; J trimming: 3 bases; junction bases outside the gene matches: 9. Per germline, CDR1 SGHTA and CDR2 FQGNSA. CDR3 length: 16 residues.

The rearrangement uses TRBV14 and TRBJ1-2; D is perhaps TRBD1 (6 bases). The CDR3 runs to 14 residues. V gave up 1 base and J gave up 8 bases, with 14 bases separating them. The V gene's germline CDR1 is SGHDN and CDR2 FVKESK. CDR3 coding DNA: TGTGCCAGCAGCCAAGTGTACACAGGACAGGGCTACACCTTC. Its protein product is CASSQVYTGQGYTF. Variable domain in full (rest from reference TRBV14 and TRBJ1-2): EAGVTQFPSHSVIEKGQTVTLRCDPISGHDNLYWYRRVMGKEIKFLLHFVKESKQDESGMPNNRFLAERTGGTYSTLKVQPAELEDSGVYFCASSQVYTGQGYTFGSGTRLTVV.

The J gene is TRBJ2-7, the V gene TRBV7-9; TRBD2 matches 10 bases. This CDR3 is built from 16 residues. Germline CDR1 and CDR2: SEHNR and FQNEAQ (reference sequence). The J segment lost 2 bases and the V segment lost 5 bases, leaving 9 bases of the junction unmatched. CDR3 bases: TGTGCCAGCAGCCCGACGACCGGACTAGCGGCCTACGAGCAGTACTTC. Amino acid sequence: CASSPTTGLAAYEQYF.

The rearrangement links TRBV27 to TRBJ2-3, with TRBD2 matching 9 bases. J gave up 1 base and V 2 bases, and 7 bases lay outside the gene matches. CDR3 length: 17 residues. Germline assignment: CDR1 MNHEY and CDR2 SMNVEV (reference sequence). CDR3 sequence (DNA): TGTGCCAGCAGTTTAGAACCCGCGGGGGGGCGCACAGATACGCAGTATTTT. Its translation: CASSLEPAGGRTDTQYF.

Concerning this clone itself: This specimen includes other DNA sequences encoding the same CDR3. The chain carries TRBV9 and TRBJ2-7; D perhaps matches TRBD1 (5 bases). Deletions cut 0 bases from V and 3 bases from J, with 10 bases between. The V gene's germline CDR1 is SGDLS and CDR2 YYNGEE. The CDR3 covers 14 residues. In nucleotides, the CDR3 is TGTGCCAGCAGCGTAGGGCAGGGTGGCTACGAGCAGTACTTC. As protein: CASSVGQGGYEQYF.